One sample yielded the 9 T cell receptor beta chains listed below, sequenced in a study of cytomegalovirus exposure and HLA in healthy donors. With 60 Vbeta and 13 Jbeta primers, the PCR was carried out. Produced via immunoSEQ multiplex PCR; TCRdb's table is partial and in-frame only. The sample yields about 200,000 clones, 75% to 90% seen once. Material for sequencing was PBMCs. The source is a woman aged 25 to 39 in good health and CMV-seronegative.

This clone was detected a few times. The genes are TRBV30 and TRBJ2-7; 7 bases are a match to TRBD2. Germline V CDR1 and CDR2: GTSNPN, SVGIG (reference sequence). The CDR3 has 14 residues. The V and J ends lost 6 bases and 4 bases, in that order; junction bases with no gene match: 12. In DNA, the CDR3 is TGTGCCTGCTCCCCAGGGAGGGGTGGGTACGAGCAGTACTTC. It yields the protein CACSPGRGGYEQYF.

The chain links TRBV4-1 to TRBJ2-7, with a possible D match to TRBD2 (6 bases). CDR1 is MGHRA, CDR2 YSYEKL, per germline. This CDR3 is built from 17 residues. The V end was cut by 1 base, the J end by 5 bases, with 21 bases between. CDR3 sequence reads: CASSQVPSGLLGDEQYF. The CDR3 DNA sequence: TGCGCCAGCAGCCAAGTACCCAGCGGGCTCCTCGGGGACGAGCAGTACTTC.

This chain connects TRBV5-1 to TRBJ1-1; 7 nucleotides line up with TRBD1. Germline V CDR1 and CDR2: SGHRS, YFSETQ. V lost 4 bases and J lost 4; bases outside the gene matches: 10. The CDR3 totals 15 residues. CDR3 sequence reads: CASSVIEGAVTEAFF. In DNA, the CDR3 is TGCGCCAGCAGCGTAATAGAGGGGGCGGTCACTGAAGCTTTCTTT.

The rearrangement uses TRBV28 and TRBJ2-2; 10 nucleotides match TRBD2. Germline CDR1 MDHEN, CDR2 SYDVKM. This CDR3 contains 14 residues. CDR3 DNA: TGTGCTATCGGACTAGCGGCGAACACCGGGGAGCTGTTTTTT. Translation: CAIGLAANTGELFF.

The chain links TRBV13 to TRBJ2-1, with 13 bases fitting TRBD2. The CDR3 is 17 residues long. CDR1 is PRHDT and CDR2 is FYEKMQ in the germline V gene (reference sequence). The V segment lost 4 bases and the J segment 0 bases; nucleotides outside the gene matches: 3. CDR3 DNA sequence: TGTGCCAGCAGCTGGGGACTAGCGGGGCCCTCCTACAATGAGCAGTTCTTC. Translation gives CASSWGLAGPSYNEQFF.

The chain joins TRBV5-5 to TRBJ1-3; 10 bases are shared with TRBD1. V gave up 4 bases and J gave up 2 bases; unmatched junction bases: 6. Germline V lookup: CDR1 SGHKS, CDR2 YYEKEE (reference sequence). The CDR3 spans 16 residues. CDR3 residues: CASSLLTGGTGNTIYF. The CDR3 DNA sequence: TGTGCCAGCAGCCTACTGACAGGGGGCACTGGAAACACCATATATTTT.

This chain uses TRBV11-2 with TRBJ2-1; TRBD2 aligns across 7 bases. The germline CDR1 and CDR2 sequences are SGHAT and FQNNGV. V lost 3 bases to trimming and J lost 5 bases; unmatched junction nucleotides: 13. This CDR3 is 17 amino acids long. The CDR3 loop reads CASSFPVGGLPNNEQFF. In nucleotides, the CDR3 is TGTGCCAGCAGCTTTCCAGTGGGGGGACTACCCAACAATGAGCAGTTCTTC. The whole variable domain, remainder taken from reference TRBV11-2 and TRBJ2-1, is EAGVAQSPRYKIIEKRQSVAFWCNPISGHATLYWYQQILGQGPKLLIQFQNNGVVDDSQLPKDRFSAERLKGVDSTLKIQPAKLEDSAVYLCASSFPVGGLPNNEQFFGPGTRLTVL.

This clone has a single count. CDR3 in amino acids: CASSLSNGDISYEQYF. The CDR3 DNA sequence: TGTGCCAGCAGTTTATCGAACGGGGACATCTCCTACGAGCAGTACTTC. This chain uses TRBV27 with TRBJ2-7; tentatively, D is TRBD1 (6 bases). This CDR3 comprises 16 residues. CDR1 is MNHEY, CDR2 SMNVEV, per germline (reference sequence). V was pared by 0 bases and J by 0 bases, with 12 bases between.

The chain carries TRBV29-1 and TRBJ2-3; maybe TRBD2 (5 bases). Germline V gene sequence: CDR1 SQVTM, CDR2 ANQGSEA. This CDR3 has 14 amino acids. The V end was cut by 4 bases, the J end by 0 bases, with 11 bases between. CDR3 amino acids: CSVVLEESTDTQYF. The CDR3 DNA sequence: TGCAGCGTTGTCTTGGAGGAAAGCACAGATACGCAGTATTTT.